A single sample gave rise to the 11 T cell receptor beta chains below, sequenced in a study of TIL therapy for anti-PD-1-resistant metastatic lung cancer. The immunoSEQ assay was v3. TCRdb keeps only in-frame clones here, not all; method: immunoSEQ multiplex PCR. The data show just under 60,000 clones, roughly two thirds seen once. The time point is: pre-treatment sample, taken before nivolumab and TIL therapy. The starting material was blood, obtained at baseline. These receptors were collected from a person between 25 and 79 years old with non-small cell lung cancer.

The chain links TRBV19 to TRBJ1-1; no clear D. The V gene's germline CDR1 is LNHDA and CDR2 SQIVND (reference sequence). This CDR3 contains 10 residues. V lost 7 bases and J lost 2, with 2 bases in between. The CDR3 nucleotides read TGTGCCAGTAAAAACACTGAAGCTTTCTTT. The encoded protein is CASKNTEAFF.

A single count supports this clone. The V and J genes are TRBV7-8 and TRBJ1-5; 9 bases are a match to TRBD1. CDR3 length: 15 amino acids. After removal of 4 bases from V and 7 bases from J, the junction contained 8 bases not matched to a gene. Germline CDR1 is SGHVS and CDR2 is FQNEAQ. The DNA of the CDR3 is TGTGCCAGCAGCTACAGGGACAGGGAGAGGCAGCCCCAGCATTTT. It codes for CASSYRDRERQPQHF.

The CDR3 protein is CASSLDPAGTEAFF. CDR3 nucleotides: TGTGCCAGCAGCTTGGACCCCGCGGGCACTGAAGCTTTCTTT. The chain couples TRBV5-5 to TRBJ1-1; D is ambiguous. The CDR3 runs 14 residues. V was pared by 0 bases and J by 4 bases, with 10 bases between. Germline V lookup: CDR1 SGHKS, CDR2 YYEKEE (reference sequence).

This clone was found once. The chain carries TRBV30 and TRBJ1-3; D unclear. The V and J ends lost 5 bases and 4 bases respectively, with 12 bases between them. This CDR3 region has 13 residues. Looked up from germline, CDR1 is GTSNPN and CDR2 is SVGIG (reference sequence). The CDR3 reads CAWCQARGNTIYF. DNA of the CDR3: TGTGCCTGGTGTCAAGCCCGAGGAAACACCATATATTTT.

This clone was counted once. This rearrangement joins TRBV6-5 to TRBJ2-5, with D unresolved. V lost 0 bases and J 1 base, leaving 6 bases between the germline ends. The V gene's germline CDR1 is MNHEY and CDR2 SVGAGI. The CDR3 contains 14 residues. Written as DNA, the CDR3 is TGTGCCAGCAGTTACTCGGCTAGCCAAGAGACCCAGTACTTC. Its translation: CASSYSASQETQYF.

The CDR3 here is CASSYWPTEAFF. The CDR3 DNA reads as TGTGCCAGCAGTTACTGGCCGACTGAAGCTTTCTTT. This sequence joins TRBV6-6 and TRBJ1-1; D unclear. CDR1 is MNHNY and CDR2 is SVGAGI in the germline V gene (reference sequence). The CDR3 has 12 residues. V dropped 1 base and J dropped 5 bases, with 5 bases sitting between them.

The chain couples TRBV10-3 to TRBJ2-1; 11 bases align to TRBD2. This CDR3 is built from 16 residues. CDR1 and CDR2 from the germline V gene are ENHRY and SYGVKD. V lost 3 bases, J lost 5 bases, and 6 bases stayed unmatched. The CDR3 here is CAISDPTSGKHNEQFF. For the CDR3, the DNA is TGTGCCATCAGTGACCCGACTAGCGGGAAACACAATGAGCAGTTCTTC.

This sequence joins TRBV7-3 and TRBJ2-3; 10 nucleotides agree with TRBD2. Trimming cost V 5 bases and J 3 bases; bases outside gene matches: 8. CDR1 and CDR2 (germline): SGHTA, FQGTGA. The CDR3 is 16 residues long. DNA of the CDR3: TGTGCCAGCAGCACGGGAACTAGCGGGGTAACAGATACGCAGTATTTT. Translating gives CASSTGTSGVTDTQYF.

The chain combines TRBV4-1 with TRBJ2-7; TRBD2 matches at 10 bases. Germline trimming cut 0 bases from V and 6 bases from J; bases unmatched to any gene: 14. CDR1 and CDR2 from the germline V gene are MGHRA and YSYEKL. This CDR3 contains 18 residues. CDR3 loop: CASSQERGLAGGKGEQYF. CDR3 in DNA: TGCGCCAGCAGCCAAGAAAGAGGGTTAGCGGGAGGTAAGGGCGAGCAGTACTTC.

The table lists this clone with a few counts. This chain uses TRBV5-1 with TRBJ2-6; 8 nucleotides match TRBD1. The CDR3 runs 18 residues. Germline CDR1 is SGHRS and CDR2 is YFSETQ. V lost 4 bases to trimming and J lost 1 base; unmatched junction nucleotides: 10. In DNA, the CDR3 is TGCGCCAGCAGCCCGAAGACAGGGGAAAATTCTGGGGCCAACGTCCTGACTTTC. Its translation: CASSPKTGENSGANVLTF. The whole variable domain, remainder taken from reference TRBV5-1 and TRBJ2-6, is KAGVTQTPRYLIKTRGQQVTLSCSPISGHRSVSWYQQTPGQGLQFLFEYFSETQRNKGNFPGRFSGRQFSNSRSEMNVSTLELGDSALYLCASSPKTGENSGANVLTFGAGSRLTVL.

CDR3 sequence reads: CASSLVGGYGYTF. The DNA for the CDR3 is TGTGCCAGCAGCTTGGTGGGGGGCTATGGCTACACCTTC. This chain joins TRBV5-5 and TRBJ1-2; weak D call: TRBD1 (5 bases). The CDR3 is 13 amino acids. V lost 0 bases and J lost 4, with 7 bases in between. CDR1 is SGHKS and CDR2 is YYEKEE in the germline V gene (reference sequence).